Listed below are T cell receptor beta chains from one sample, sequenced in a study of blood T cell repertoires in COVID-19. TCRdb's table, derived via immunoSEQ multiplex PCR, lists solely in-frame clones and lacks some. This sample carries approximately 140,000 clones, around four fifths of them seen once, and the ten largest clones take 2.5% to 3%. Material for sequencing was peripheral blood. These receptors came from a woman aged 40 to 50 with active or convalescent COVID-19. The CDR3 runs from the conserved cysteine through the conserved F or W. A D gene is named only where the DNA matches it firmly.

cdr3_aa | j_call | v_call | cdr3_length | d_call
CASSGRQSSYNSPLHF | TRBJ1-6 | TRBV7-9 | 16 | .
CASSLTYHEQYF | TRBJ2-7 | TRBV5-6 | 12 | .
CAISKTGLDYGYTF | TRBJ1-2 | TRBV10-3 | 14 | TRBD1
CATLGQGGNTGELFF | TRBJ2-2 | TRBV19 | 15 | TRBD1
CASTYGQPNSGNTIYF | TRBJ1-3 | TRBV27 | 16 | .
CASSQEIRGNYGYTF | TRBJ1-2 | TRBV4-3 | 15 | .
CASSQDGGRAAQYF | TRBJ2-7 | TRBV3-1/TRBV3-2 | 14 | TRBD2
CASSTGFGQPQHF | TRBJ1-5 | TRBV18 | 13 | .
CASSNDLTYNEQFF | TRBJ2-1 | TRBV19 | 14 | .
CASSREVTGELFF | TRBJ2-2 | TRBV10-2 | 13 | .
CASSQGASGAYEQYF | TRBJ2-7 | TRBV3-1/TRBV3-2 | 15 | .
CASSYVSGRPRSYEQYF | TRBJ2-7 | TRBV6-2/TRBV6-3 | 17 | .
CASSSTGTNYGYTF | TRBJ1-2 | TRBV28 | 14 | .
CASSQDHRGGGAYNEQFF | TRBJ2-1 | TRBV4-1 | 18 | TRBD2
CAISENPPGLAGDNEQFF | TRBJ2-1 | TRBV10-3 | 18 | TRBD2
CASSLQGALYEQYF | TRBJ2-7 | TRBV11-2 | 14 | TRBD1
CASSLKLAGVSDTQYF | TRBJ2-3 | TRBV7-2 | 16 | TRBD2
CASSYSMSLNTGELFF | TRBJ2-2 | TRBV6-5 | 16 | .
CASSLETGGTYGYTF | TRBJ1-2 | TRBV5-4 | 15 | .
CASSLDRGRGYTF | TRBJ1-2 | TRBV11-2 | 13 | TRBD1
CASGLAPDFYSGNTIYF | TRBJ1-3 | TRBV12-5 | 17 | .
CASSTGGGTTDTQYF | TRBJ2-3 | TRBV19 | 15 | .
CASSAGQGVGEAFF | TRBJ1-1 | TRBV5-1 | 14 | TRBD1
CASSGGGLHNYGYTF | TRBJ1-2 | TRBV28 | 15 | .
CASSIVSGGRHGYTF | TRBJ1-2 | TRBV19 | 15 | .
CASSLVSVQPYEQYF | TRBJ2-7 | TRBV7-9 | 15 | .
CASPRAGQGISSGGEQFF | TRBJ2-1 | TRBV28 | 18 | TRBD1
CASSPRGGGIRYEQYF | TRBJ2-7 | TRBV7-9 | 16 | .
CASSLYSPGEAFF | TRBJ1-1 | TRBV28 | 13 | .
CAWSRTGARGYTF | TRBJ1-2 | TRBV30 | 13 | TRBD1
CASSPGNSGNTIYF | TRBJ1-3 | TRBV27 | 14 | .
CASSPWERYGYTF | TRBJ1-2 | TRBV21-1 | 13 | .
CATGRGYAAGELFF | TRBJ2-2 | TRBV11-3 | 14 | TRBD2
CSVLTASTDTQYF | TRBJ2-3 | TRBV29-1 | 13 | .
CASSPLQRGGSYEQYF | TRBJ2-7 | TRBV3-1/TRBV3-2 | 16 | TRBD2
CASPDSDRGFFNQPQHF | TRBJ1-5 | TRBV10-1 | 17 | TRBD1
CASSLVGQEYEQYF | TRBJ2-7 | TRBV5-6 | 14 | TRBD1
CASGTSPYEQYF | TRBJ2-7 | TRBV27 | 12 | TRBD2
CASSTSGAYNEQFF | TRBJ2-1 | TRBV27 | 14 | TRBD2
CASSLGSGQGFKKLFF | TRBJ1-4 | TRBV7-2 | 16 | TRBD1
CASSFDVRGTQYF | TRBJ2-3 | TRBV12-3/TRBV12-4 | 13 | .
CASSLPWTSGWTYNEQFF | TRBJ2-1 | TRBV7-2 | 18 | TRBD2
CASSVGQGASGNTIYF | TRBJ1-3 | TRBV9 | 16 | TRBD1
CSVHSQGDTQYF | TRBJ2-3 | TRBV29-1 | 12 | TRBD1